This T cell receptor beta chain was identified during a study of graft-versus-host responses after intestinal transplantation. The method was immunoSEQ multiplex PCR; TCRdb's version includes in-frame clones alone and lacks a portion of them. The sample has about 120,000 clones; 90% are singletons. Worth noting for this clone: Its specificity is unknown.

The ends lost 3 bases at V and 4 bases at J; junction bases unmatched: 11. Per the germline V gene, CDR1 is KGHSH and CDR2 is LQKENI. The CDR3 runs 17 residues. This TCR derives from a human donor who received an intestinal transplant. Sample: unstimulated CD4+ T cells sorted from spleen or lymph node cells, taken before intestinal transplant. This chain connects TRBV18 to TRBJ1-2, with 10 bases matching TRBD1. CDR3 nucleotides: TGTGCCAGCTCACCTGGGACAGGGGCCAAAAGTTTCTATGGCTACACCTTC. The encoded protein is CASSPGTGAKSFYGYTF.